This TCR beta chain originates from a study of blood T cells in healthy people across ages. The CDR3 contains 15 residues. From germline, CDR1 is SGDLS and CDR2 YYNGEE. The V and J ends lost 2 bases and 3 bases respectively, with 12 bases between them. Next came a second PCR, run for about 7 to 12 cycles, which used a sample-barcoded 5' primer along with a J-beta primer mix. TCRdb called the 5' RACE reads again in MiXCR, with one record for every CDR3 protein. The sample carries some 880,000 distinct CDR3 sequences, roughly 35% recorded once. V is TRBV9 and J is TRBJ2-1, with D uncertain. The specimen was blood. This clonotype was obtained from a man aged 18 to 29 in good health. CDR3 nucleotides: TGTGCCAGCAGCGTGTCAGGCCATATCTACAATGAGCAGTTCTTC. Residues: CASSVSGHIYNEQFF.